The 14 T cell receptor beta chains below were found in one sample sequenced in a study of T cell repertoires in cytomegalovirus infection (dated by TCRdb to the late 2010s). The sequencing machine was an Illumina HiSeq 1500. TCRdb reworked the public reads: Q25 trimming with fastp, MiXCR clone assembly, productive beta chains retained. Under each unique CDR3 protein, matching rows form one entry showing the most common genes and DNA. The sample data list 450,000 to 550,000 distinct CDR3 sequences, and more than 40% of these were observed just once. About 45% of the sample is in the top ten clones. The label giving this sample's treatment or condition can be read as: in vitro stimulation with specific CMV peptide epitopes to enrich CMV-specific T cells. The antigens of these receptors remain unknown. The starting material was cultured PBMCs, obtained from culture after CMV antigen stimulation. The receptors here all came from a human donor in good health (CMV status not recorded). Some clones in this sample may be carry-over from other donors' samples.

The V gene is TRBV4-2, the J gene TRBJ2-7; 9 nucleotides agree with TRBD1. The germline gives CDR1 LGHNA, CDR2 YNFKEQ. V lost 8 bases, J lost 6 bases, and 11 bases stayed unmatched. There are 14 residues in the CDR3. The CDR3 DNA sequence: TGTGCCAGCCGAGGTCTGGGACAGGGTTCCGAGCAGTACTTC. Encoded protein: CASRGLGQGSEQYF.

The CDR3 DNA follows: TGCAGTGCCGAGAGGACTAGCCGGCGGGAGACCCAGTACTTC. Encoded protein: CSAERTSRRETQYF. The chain has TRBV20-1 and TRBJ2-5; TRBD2 matches 8 bases. Germline CDR1 and CDR2: DFQATT and SNEGSKA (reference sequence). V lost 6 bases to trimming and J lost 5 bases; unmatched junction nucleotides: 11. This CDR3 is built from 14 residues.

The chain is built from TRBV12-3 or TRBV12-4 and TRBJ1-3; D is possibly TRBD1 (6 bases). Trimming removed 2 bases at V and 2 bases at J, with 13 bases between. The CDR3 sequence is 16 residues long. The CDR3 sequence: CASSLYRVGAGNTIYF. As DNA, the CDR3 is TGTGCCAGCAGTTTATACAGGGTTGGGGCTGGAAACACCATATATTTT.

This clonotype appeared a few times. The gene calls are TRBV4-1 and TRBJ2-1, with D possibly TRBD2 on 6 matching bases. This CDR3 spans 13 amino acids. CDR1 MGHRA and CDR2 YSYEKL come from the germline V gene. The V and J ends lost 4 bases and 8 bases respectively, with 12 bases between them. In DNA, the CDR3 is TGCGCCAGCAGCCCAGACGGGAGAGATGAGCAGTTCTTC. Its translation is CASSPDGRDEQFF.

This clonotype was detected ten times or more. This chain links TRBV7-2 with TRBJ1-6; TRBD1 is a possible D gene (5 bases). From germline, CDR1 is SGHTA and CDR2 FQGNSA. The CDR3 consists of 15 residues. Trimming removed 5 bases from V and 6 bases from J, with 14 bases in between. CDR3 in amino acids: CASSPQPGRNSPLHF. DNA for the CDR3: TGTGCCAGCAGCCCCCAACCGGGGCGTAATTCACCCCTCCACTTT.

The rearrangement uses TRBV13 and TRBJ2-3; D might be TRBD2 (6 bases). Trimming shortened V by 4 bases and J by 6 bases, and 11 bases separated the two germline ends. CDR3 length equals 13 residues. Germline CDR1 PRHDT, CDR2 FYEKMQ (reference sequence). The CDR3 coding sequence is TGTGCCAGCAGCTGGAGGGGCTCGGATACGCAGTATTTT. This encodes CASSWRGSDTQYF.

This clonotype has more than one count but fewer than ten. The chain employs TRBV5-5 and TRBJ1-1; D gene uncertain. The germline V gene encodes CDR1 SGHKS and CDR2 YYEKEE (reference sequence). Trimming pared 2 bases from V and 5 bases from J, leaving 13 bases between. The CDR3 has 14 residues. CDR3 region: CASSLPPFFTEAFF. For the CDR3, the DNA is TGTGCCAGCAGCTTACCTCCCTTTTTTACTGAAGCTTTCTTT.

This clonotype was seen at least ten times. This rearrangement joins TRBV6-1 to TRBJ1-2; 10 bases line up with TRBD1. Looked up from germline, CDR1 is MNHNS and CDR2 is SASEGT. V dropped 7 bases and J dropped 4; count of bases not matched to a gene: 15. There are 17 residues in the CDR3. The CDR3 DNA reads TGTGCCAGCAACATGAACCCCGGGACAGGGGTCGGCTATGGCTACACCTTC. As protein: CASNMNPGTGVGYGYTF.

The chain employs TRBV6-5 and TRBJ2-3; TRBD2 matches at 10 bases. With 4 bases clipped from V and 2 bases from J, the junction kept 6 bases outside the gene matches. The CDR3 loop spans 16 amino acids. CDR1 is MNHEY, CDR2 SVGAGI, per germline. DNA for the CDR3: TGTGCCAGCAGTTTCGGACTAGCGGCAATCACAGATACGCAGTATTTT. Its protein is CASSFGLAAITDTQYF.

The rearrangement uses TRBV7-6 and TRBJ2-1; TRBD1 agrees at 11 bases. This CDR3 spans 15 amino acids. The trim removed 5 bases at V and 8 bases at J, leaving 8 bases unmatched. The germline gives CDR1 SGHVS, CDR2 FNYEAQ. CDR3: CASSKGQGGSDEQFF. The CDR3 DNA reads TGTGCCAGCAGCAAGGGACAGGGGGGTTCGGATGAGCAGTTCTTC.

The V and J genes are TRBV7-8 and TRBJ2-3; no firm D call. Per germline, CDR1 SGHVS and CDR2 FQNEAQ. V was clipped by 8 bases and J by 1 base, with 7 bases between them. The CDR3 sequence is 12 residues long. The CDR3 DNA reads TGTGCCAGCGGGTCTGGCACAGATACGCAGTATTTT. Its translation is CASGSGTDTQYF. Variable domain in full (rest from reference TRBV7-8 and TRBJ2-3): GAGVSQSPRYKVAKRGQDVALRCDPISGHVSLFWYQQALGQGPEFLTYFQNEAQLDKSGLPSDRFFAERPEGSVSTLKIQRTQQEDSAVYLCASGSGTDTQYFGPGTRLTVL.

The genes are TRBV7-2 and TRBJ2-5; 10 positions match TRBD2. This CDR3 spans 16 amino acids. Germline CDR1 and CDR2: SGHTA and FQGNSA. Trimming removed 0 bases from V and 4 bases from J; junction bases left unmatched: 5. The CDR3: CASSLAGSGGPETQYF. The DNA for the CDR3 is TGTGCCAGCAGCTTAGCGGGTAGCGGGGGGCCAGAGACCCAGTACTTC.

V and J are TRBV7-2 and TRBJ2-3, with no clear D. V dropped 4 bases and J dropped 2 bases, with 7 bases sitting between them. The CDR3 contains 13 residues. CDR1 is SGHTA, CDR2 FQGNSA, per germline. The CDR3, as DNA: TGTGCCAGCAGCTCCTACCTCACAGATACGCAGTATTTT. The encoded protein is CASSSYLTDTQYF.

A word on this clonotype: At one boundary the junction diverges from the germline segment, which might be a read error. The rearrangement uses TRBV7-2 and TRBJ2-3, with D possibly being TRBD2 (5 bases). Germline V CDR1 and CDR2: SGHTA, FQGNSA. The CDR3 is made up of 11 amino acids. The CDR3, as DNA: TGTGCCAGCAGCTTAGGGACTTTCCCCCTGTTT. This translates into CASSLGTFPLF.